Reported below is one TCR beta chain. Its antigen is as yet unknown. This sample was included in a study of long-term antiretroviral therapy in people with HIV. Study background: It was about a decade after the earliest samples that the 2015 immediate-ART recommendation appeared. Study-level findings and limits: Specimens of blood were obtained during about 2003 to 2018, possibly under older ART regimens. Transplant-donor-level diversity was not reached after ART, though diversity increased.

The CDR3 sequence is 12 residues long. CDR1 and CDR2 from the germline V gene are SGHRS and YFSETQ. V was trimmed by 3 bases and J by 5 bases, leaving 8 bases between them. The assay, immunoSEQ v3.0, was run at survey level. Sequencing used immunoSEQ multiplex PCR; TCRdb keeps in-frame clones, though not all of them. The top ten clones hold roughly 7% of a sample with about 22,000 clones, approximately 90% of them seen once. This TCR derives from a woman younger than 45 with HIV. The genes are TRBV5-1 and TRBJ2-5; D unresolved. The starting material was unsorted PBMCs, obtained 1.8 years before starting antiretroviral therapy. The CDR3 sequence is CASSYQGETQYF. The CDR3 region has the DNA TGCGCCAGCAGCTACCAAGGGGAGACCCAGTACTTC.